This TCR beta chain is from a study of T-cell memory formation after mild COVID-19. In the study overall: TCR clusters were largely donor specific.

In its sample, this clonotype was seen many times. Its antigen is not identified. General observations from the study: CM and EM subsets held most contracting CD4+ clones; EMRA held CD8+ ones.

After 5'RACE with constant-segment primers, TCR alpha and TCR beta cDNA libraries carrying sample barcodes and UMIs were obtained. TCRdb used MiXCR to reprocess the 5' RACE reads, holding one entry per CDR3 protein. In the table there are about 130,000 distinct CDR3 sequences, about 15% of which are singletons. Sequencing was done on a sample of PBMCs or a T cell subset sorted from them (not recorded which). The TCR sequence derives from a man aged 18 to 35 who had mild COVID-19 (a few samples of this study predate the infection). Cell type and time point are not known.

The CDR3: CASSLQGDPWYGYTF. Written as DNA, the CDR3 is TGTGCCAGCAGCTTACAGGGGGATCCTTGGTATGGCTACACCTTC. The chain joins TRBV7-2 to TRBJ1-2; 7 nucleotides align to TRBD1. Germline CDR1 SGHTA, CDR2 FQGNSA. This CDR3 has 15 residues. With 2 bases clipped from V and 5 bases from J, the junction kept 8 bases outside the gene matches.